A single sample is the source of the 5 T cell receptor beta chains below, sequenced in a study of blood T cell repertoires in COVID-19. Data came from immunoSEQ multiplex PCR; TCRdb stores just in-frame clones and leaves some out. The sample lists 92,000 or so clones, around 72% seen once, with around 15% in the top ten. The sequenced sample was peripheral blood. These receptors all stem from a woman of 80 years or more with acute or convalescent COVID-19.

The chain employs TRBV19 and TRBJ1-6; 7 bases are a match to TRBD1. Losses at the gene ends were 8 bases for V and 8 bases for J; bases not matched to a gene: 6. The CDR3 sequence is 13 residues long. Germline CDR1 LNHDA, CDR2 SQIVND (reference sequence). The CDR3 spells CASVDRVDSPLHF. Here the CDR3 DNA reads TGTGCCAGTGTCGACAGGGTTGATTCACCCCTCCACTTT. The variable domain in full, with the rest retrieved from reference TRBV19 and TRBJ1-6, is DGGITQSPKYLFRKEGQNVTLSCEQNLNHDAMYWYRQDPGQGLRLIYYSQIVNDFQKGDIAEGYSVSREKKESFPLTVTSAQKNPTAFYLCASVDRVDSPLHFGNGTRLTVT.

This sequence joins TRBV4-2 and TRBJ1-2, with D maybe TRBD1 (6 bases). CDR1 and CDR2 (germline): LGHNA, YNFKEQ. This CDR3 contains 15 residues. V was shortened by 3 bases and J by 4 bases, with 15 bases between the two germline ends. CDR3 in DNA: TGTGCCAGCAGCCACCCCTCCGGGACATCCTATGGCTACACCTTC. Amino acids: CASSHPSGTSYGYTF.

Written as DNA, the CDR3 is TGTGCCAGCGGAGGGTCCGATACGCAGTATTTT. This encodes CASGGSDTQYF. This chain connects TRBV9 to TRBJ2-3, with D perhaps matching TRBD2 (6 bases). The CDR3 is 11 amino acids. The germline V and J ends were trimmed by 7 bases and 6 bases, with 9 bases remaining between them. Germline CDR1 and CDR2: SGDLS and YYNGEE.

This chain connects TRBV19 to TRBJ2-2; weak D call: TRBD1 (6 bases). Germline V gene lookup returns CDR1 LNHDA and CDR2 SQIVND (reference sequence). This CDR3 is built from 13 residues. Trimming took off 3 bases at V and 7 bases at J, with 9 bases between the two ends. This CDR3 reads CASSITGYGELFF. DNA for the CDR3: TGTGCCAGTAGTATCACAGGGTACGGGGAGCTGTTTTTT.

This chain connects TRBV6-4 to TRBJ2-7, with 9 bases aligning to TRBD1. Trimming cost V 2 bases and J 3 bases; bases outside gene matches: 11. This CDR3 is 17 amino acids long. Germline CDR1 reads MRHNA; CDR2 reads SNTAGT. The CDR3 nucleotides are TGTGCCAGCAGTGACCTAGGAAGTTGGGACAGGGACTACGAGCAGTACTTC. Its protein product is CASSDLGSWDRDYEQYF.